The present T cell receptor beta chain was sequenced within a study of blood T cell repertoires in COVID-19. Across the study: Samples taken during acute and convalescent COVID-19 were collected in the United States, Italy and Spain. In each case, the material was cDNA or gDNA derived from T cells, B-cell-depleted T cells, or PBMCs.

Only a few counts were recorded for this clone. This CDR3 contains 15 residues. V dropped 0 bases and J dropped 1; count of bases not matched to a gene: 4. Germline CDR1 SGHKS, CDR2 YYEKEE (reference sequence). Authors' data handling: For nucleated cells, counts were estimated from reference gene primer amplification. Repertoires were generated with immunoSEQ multiplex PCR, while TCRdb's copy carries only in-frame clones and drops some. Clone size and V and J calls were adopted from that table, with D and trimming inferred from the DNA. The sample contains about 80,000 clones, around four fifths of which appear only once.

V usage is TRBV5-5 and J usage is TRBJ2-7; 7 bases line up with TRBD2. The source of this sequence is a man aged 80 or over with active or convalescent COVID-19. The sequenced material came from peripheral blood. The CDR3 coding sequence is TGTGCCAGCAGCTTGGGGGGCGGGAGTTCCTACGAGCAGTACTTC. Protein: CASSLGGGSSYEQYF.